This TCR beta chain originates from a study of T cell responses to AZD1222 COVID-19 vaccine. Per the germline V gene, CDR1 is LNHDA and CDR2 is SQIVND (reference sequence). V lost 7 bases, J lost 5 bases, and 15 bases lay in between. The CDR3 totals 14 residues. Data came from immunoSEQ multiplex PCR; TCRdb stores just in-frame clones and leaves some out. This table has about 190,000 clones, more than 75% appearing once. The sample consisted of peripheral blood, taken on day 0 of MenACWY control vaccination. The V gene is TRBV19, the J gene TRBJ2-4; D gene uncertain. This clonotype originated in an adult in good health. The CDR3 DNA is TGTGCCAGTAACCCCCCGCAGTTCCAAAACATTCAGTACTTC. Its protein product is CASNPPQFQNIQYF.